These T cell receptor beta chains were read from a single sample in a study of CD8+ T cells in alopecia areata. TCRdb's table, derived via immunoSEQ multiplex PCR, lists solely in-frame clones and lacks some. The profile shows 110,000 or so clones, approximately 52% of them singletons. Sequenced here: CD8+ T cells sorted from blood, sampled at week 4, from a patient treated with tofacitinib. These receptor sequences come from a human donor with alopecia areata. CDR3s include the opening cysteine and the closing phenylalanine or tryptophan. Each record gives: clone size, D gene, J gene, V gene, CDR3 protein, CDR3 DNA. The D gene is left open where the match is weak. The size field is filled for only some rows; it gives once, few, many or a size class.

abundance: -
d_gene: -
j_gene: TRBJ1-1
v_gene: TRBV6-5
CDR3aa: CASSKDVNTEAFF
CDR3nt: TGTGCCAGCAGCAAGGACGTAAACACTGAAGCTTTCTTT

abundance: few
d_gene: -
j_gene: TRBJ2-7
v_gene: TRBV29-1
CDR3aa: CSVEGGWQEQYF
CDR3nt: TGCAGCGTTGAAGGAGGGTGGCAAGAGCAGTACTTC

abundance: once
d_gene: TRBD1
j_gene: TRBJ1-2
v_gene: TRBV19
CDR3aa: CASNGGTGHFYGYTF
CDR3nt: TGTGCCAGTAACGGAGGGACAGGTCACTTCTATGGCTACACCTTC

abundance: few
d_gene: TRBD1
j_gene: TRBJ1-2
v_gene: TRBV9
CDR3aa: CASSEGQENGYTF
CDR3nt: TGTGCCAGCAGCGAGGGACAGGAGAATGGCTACACCTTC

abundance: -
d_gene: -
j_gene: TRBJ1-2
v_gene: TRBV23-1
CDR3aa: CASRRRRKAPPWGYTF
CDR3nt: TGCGCCAGCAGACGACGTCGGAAGGCTCCTCCTTGGGGCTACACCTTC

abundance: few
d_gene: -
j_gene: TRBJ1-1
v_gene: TRBV29-1
CDR3aa: CSVLSVATEAFF
CDR3nt: TGCAGCGTTCTTTCGGTTGCCACTGAAGCTTTCTTT

abundance: -
d_gene: TRBD1
j_gene: TRBJ1-1
v_gene: TRBV11-2
CDR3aa: CASSSPVGTGRQMNTEAFF
CDR3nt: TGTGCCAGCAGCTCCCCGGTGGGGACAGGGAGACAGATGAACACTGAAGCTTTCTTT

abundance: -
d_gene: -
j_gene: TRBJ2-7
v_gene: TRBV20-1
CDR3aa: CSAIQGYEQYF
CDR3nt: TGCAGTGCTATTCAGGGTTATGAGCAGTACTTC

abundance: -
d_gene: -
j_gene: TRBJ2-7
v_gene: TRBV6-6
CDR3aa: CASSYSGGSGFYEQYF
CDR3nt: TGTGCCAGCAGTTACTCCGGGGGTAGCGGTTTCTACGAGCAGTACTTC

abundance: -
d_gene: -
j_gene: TRBJ1-1
v_gene: TRBV30
CDR3aa: CAWGIDTEAFF
CDR3nt: TGTGCCTGGGGCATAGACACTGAAGCTTTCTTT

abundance: -
d_gene: -
j_gene: TRBJ2-2
v_gene: TRBV30
CDR3aa: CAWTTHTGELFF
CDR3nt: TGTGCCTGGACCACCCACACCGGGGAGCTGTTTTTT

abundance: -
d_gene: -
j_gene: TRBJ2-1
v_gene: TRBV19
CDR3aa: CASKTGGPYNEQFF
CDR3nt: TGTGCCAGTAAGACGGGGGGCCCCTACAATGAGCAGTTCTTC

abundance: -
d_gene: TRBD1
j_gene: TRBJ2-1
v_gene: TRBV4-1
CDR3aa: CASSQTGYYEQFF
CDR3nt: TGCGCCAGCAGCCAGACAGGGTACTATGAGCAGTTCTTC

abundance: -
d_gene: TRBD1
j_gene: TRBJ1-2
v_gene: TRBV7-9
CDR3aa: CASSLEGTAYGYTF
CDR3nt: TGTGCCAGCAGCTTAGAAGGGACAGCCTATGGCTACACCTTC

abundance: few
d_gene: TRBD1
j_gene: TRBJ2-1
v_gene: TRBV29-1
CDR3aa: CSVTPGTGGSEQFF
CDR3nt: TGCAGCGTTACCCCCGGGACAGGGGGATCTGAGCAGTTCTTC

abundance: -
d_gene: TRBD1
j_gene: TRBJ1-2
v_gene: TRBV29-1
CDR3aa: CSVGLPNRGGGYTF
CDR3nt: TGCAGCGTTGGATTACCGAACAGGGGAGGGGGCTACACCTTC

abundance: -
d_gene: TRBD2
j_gene: TRBJ2-3
v_gene: TRBV27
CDR3aa: CASGWSGGGDTQYF
CDR3nt: TGTGCCAGCGGTTGGAGCGGGGGAGGTGATACGCAGTATTTT

abundance: -
d_gene: -
j_gene: TRBJ2-6
v_gene: TRBV27
CDR3aa: CASRPIQGTGANVLTF
CDR3nt: TGTGCCAGCAGACCCATCCAGGGTACTGGGGCCAACGTCCTGACTTTC

abundance: few
d_gene: TRBD2
j_gene: TRBJ2-5
v_gene: TRBV4-2
CDR3aa: CASSQPPSGGGSGETQYF
CDR3nt: TGTGCCAGCAGCCAACCCCCTAGCGGGGGGGGCTCAGGGGAGACCCAGTACTTC

abundance: few
d_gene: -
j_gene: TRBJ2-7
v_gene: TRBV29-1
CDR3aa: CSVVSGGAYEQYF
CDR3nt: TGCAGCGTTGTATCCGGAGGGGCCTACGAGCAGTACTTC

abundance: -
d_gene: -
j_gene: TRBJ2-7
v_gene: TRBV30
CDR3aa: CAGHREDEQYF
CDR3nt: TGTGCCGGACACAGGGAGGACGAGCAGTACTTC

abundance: few
d_gene: -
j_gene: TRBJ1-2
v_gene: TRBV30
CDR3aa: CAWLDGGYTF
CDR3nt: TGTGCCTGGCTGGATGGTGGCTACACCTTC

abundance: -
d_gene: TRBD2
j_gene: TRBJ2-1
v_gene: TRBV9
CDR3aa: CASSVASGGTYNEQFF
CDR3nt: TGTGCCAGCAGCGTAGCTAGCGGGGGGACCTACAATGAGCAGTTCTTC

abundance: -
d_gene: TRBD1
j_gene: TRBJ2-3
v_gene: TRBV7-9
CDR3aa: CASSQLTGGPTDTQYF
CDR3nt: TGTGCCAGCAGCCAACTGACAGGGGGGCCCACAGATACGCAGTATTTT

abundance: -
d_gene: TRBD1
j_gene: TRBJ1-2
v_gene: TRBV29-1
CDR3aa: CSVEAFGQGGYGYTF
CDR3nt: TGCAGCGTTGAAGCTTTTGGGCAGGGGGGCTATGGCTACACCTTC

abundance: -
d_gene: -
j_gene: TRBJ2-1
v_gene: TRBV29-1
CDR3aa: CSVGPADSYNEQFF
CDR3nt: TGCAGCGTTGGGCCAGCGGACAGCTACAATGAGCAGTTCTTC

abundance: -
d_gene: -
j_gene: TRBJ2-7
v_gene: TRBV27
CDR3aa: CASRDGREQYF
CDR3nt: TGTGCCAGCAGGGACGGAAGGGAGCAGTACTTC

abundance: -
d_gene: -
j_gene: TRBJ2-1
v_gene: TRBV25-1
CDR3aa: CASSRRGIRQFF
CDR3nt: TGTGCCAGCAGTCGGCGAGGGATAAGGCAGTTCTTC

abundance: -
d_gene: -
j_gene: TRBJ1-2
v_gene: TRBV7-9
CDR3aa: CASSFPSEIPNYGYTF
CDR3nt: TGTGCCAGCAGCTTCCCTTCAGAGATACCTAACTATGGCTACACCTTC

abundance: few
d_gene: -
j_gene: TRBJ2-7
v_gene: TRBV29-1
CDR3aa: CSVEISGQAFSYEQYF
CDR3nt: TGCAGCGTTGAGATTTCTGGGCAGGCTTTCTCCTACGAGCAGTACTTC

abundance: few
d_gene: -
j_gene: TRBJ1-2
v_gene: TRBV29-1
CDR3aa: CSVDPGVGYTF
CDR3nt: TGCAGCGTTGACCCTGGTGTTGGCTACACCTTC

abundance: -
d_gene: -
j_gene: TRBJ2-7
v_gene: TRBV18
CDR3aa: CASSPGFALISGQSYEQYF
CDR3nt: TGTGCCAGCTCACCAGGATTTGCTCTTATCTCGGGTCAGAGCTACGAGCAGTACTTC

abundance: -
d_gene: -
j_gene: TRBJ2-7
v_gene: TRBV30
CDR3aa: CAWGRGLYYEQYF
CDR3nt: TGTGCCTGGGGAAGAGGACTTTACTACGAGCAGTACTTC

abundance: few
d_gene: -
j_gene: TRBJ2-3
v_gene: TRBV29-1
CDR3aa: CSVEFTDTQYF
CDR3nt: TGCAGCGTTGAATTCACAGATACGCAGTATTTT

abundance: few
d_gene: -
j_gene: TRBJ1-2
v_gene: TRBV29-1
CDR3aa: CSVESLYGYTF
CDR3nt: TGCAGCGTTGAATCCCTCTATGGCTACACCTTC

abundance: -
d_gene: -
j_gene: TRBJ2-7
v_gene: TRBV30
CDR3aa: CALTTDSYEQYF
CDR3nt: TGTGCCTTGACGACTGATTCCTACGAGCAGTACTTC

abundance: few
d_gene: -
j_gene: TRBJ1-1
v_gene: TRBV30
CDR3aa: CAWNEHDTLYTEAFF
CDR3nt: TGTGCCTGGAATGAACACGACACCTTATACACTGAAGCTTTCTTT

abundance: -
d_gene: -
j_gene: TRBJ1-1
v_gene: TRBV30
CDR3aa: CAWSMGTEAFF
CDR3nt: TGTGCCTGGAGTATGGGCACTGAAGCTTTCTTT

abundance: -
d_gene: -
j_gene: TRBJ1-2
v_gene: TRBV25-1
CDR3aa: CASSERGGYTF
CDR3nt: TGTGCCAGCAGTGAAAGGGGTGGCTACACCTTC

abundance: few
d_gene: -
j_gene: TRBJ2-1
v_gene: TRBV29-1
CDR3aa: CSVEWLGFEQFF
CDR3nt: TGCAGCGTTGAATGGCTGGGCTTTGAGCAGTTCTTC

abundance: -
d_gene: -
j_gene: TRBJ1-5
v_gene: TRBV30
CDR3aa: CAWSPAYHSNQPQHF
CDR3nt: TGTGCCTGGAGTCCGGCATATCATAGCAATCAGCCCCAGCATTTT

abundance: -
d_gene: -
j_gene: TRBJ2-3
v_gene: TRBV29-1
CDR3aa: CSGVLPGLGTDTQYF
CDR3nt: TGCAGCGGGGTTCTCCCGGGACTTGGCACAGATACGCAGTATTTT

abundance: -
d_gene: TRBD1
j_gene: TRBJ1-2
v_gene: TRBV29-1
CDR3aa: CSVQGGEANYGYTF
CDR3nt: TGCAGCGTTCAGGGGGGTGAGGCGAACTATGGCTACACCTTC

abundance: few
d_gene: TRBD2
j_gene: TRBJ2-3
v_gene: TRBV29-1
CDR3aa: CSVESGDYTDTQYF
CDR3nt: TGCAGCGTTGAGTCCGGGGACTACACAGATACGCAGTATTTT

abundance: -
d_gene: TRBD1
j_gene: TRBJ1-2
v_gene: TRBV29-1
CDR3aa: CSVYITGTGEGYTF
CDR3nt: TGCAGCGTATACATTACCGGGACAGGGGAGGGCTACACCTTC

abundance: -
d_gene: -
j_gene: TRBJ2-7
v_gene: TRBV4-1
CDR3aa: CASRGQQGGPYEQYF
CDR3nt: TGCGCCAGCAGGGGACAACAGGGAGGCCCCTACGAGCAGTACTTC

abundance: -
d_gene: TRBD1
j_gene: TRBJ1-2
v_gene: TRBV30
CDR3aa: CAWSTGVINYGYTF
CDR3nt: TGTGCCTGGAGTACAGGGGTGATAAACTATGGCTACACCTTC

abundance: few
d_gene: -
j_gene: TRBJ1-2
v_gene: TRBV11-2
CDR3aa: CASSLDSTEAHGYTF
CDR3nt: TGTGCCAGCAGCTTAGATTCGACGGAGGCGCATGGCTACACCTTC

abundance: -
d_gene: TRBD1
j_gene: TRBJ1-3
v_gene: TRBV30
CDR3aa: CAWEPTGAAGNTIYF
CDR3nt: TGTGCCTGGGAGCCCACAGGGGCTGCTGGAAACACCATATATTTT

abundance: -
d_gene: TRBD1
j_gene: TRBJ1-1
v_gene: TRBV30
CDR3aa: CAWSLDRGGTEAFF
CDR3nt: TGTGCCTGGAGTCTAGACAGGGGTGGTACTGAAGCTTTCTTT

abundance: -
d_gene: -
j_gene: TRBJ2-5
v_gene: TRBV25-1
CDR3aa: CASRLGETQYF
CDR3nt: TGTGCCAGCAGATTGGGAGAGACCCAGTACTTC